The 2 T cell receptor beta chains in this list originate from one sample, sequenced in a study of cytomegalovirus exposure and HLA in healthy donors. Primers for the PCR totalled 60 Vbeta and 13 Jbeta. The method was immunoSEQ multiplex PCR; TCRdb's version includes in-frame clones alone and lacks a portion of them. The repertoire consists of 200,000 to 250,000 clones, with more than 80% occurring once and the leading ten covering 2.9%. The specimen sequenced was PBMCs. These receptors were taken from a man aged 25-45 years in good health and CMV-seronegative.

CDR3 coding DNA: TGTGCCAGCAGCTTAGGGCAGGCTCCTGGCGAGCAGTACTTC. Translating it yields CASSLGQAPGEQYF. This chain links TRBV7-9 with TRBJ2-7, with unresolved D. The CDR3 consists of 14 residues. Trimming stripped 1 base from V and 6 bases from J, with 13 bases between. Germline V gene sequence: CDR1 SEHNR, CDR2 FQNEAQ (reference sequence).

This clone has only one observation. The chain employs TRBV5-1 and TRBJ2-5; D perhaps matches TRBD1 (6 bases). This CDR3 comprises 19 residues. Germline CDR1 SGHRS, CDR2 YFSETQ. Trimming took 1 base from V and 1 from J, leaving 23 bases between them. CDR3 region: CASSLFRQDNFQGQETQYF. The CDR3 coding sequence is TGCGCCAGCAGCTTGTTCAGACAGGATAATTTTCAGGGCCAAGAGACCCAGTACTTC.